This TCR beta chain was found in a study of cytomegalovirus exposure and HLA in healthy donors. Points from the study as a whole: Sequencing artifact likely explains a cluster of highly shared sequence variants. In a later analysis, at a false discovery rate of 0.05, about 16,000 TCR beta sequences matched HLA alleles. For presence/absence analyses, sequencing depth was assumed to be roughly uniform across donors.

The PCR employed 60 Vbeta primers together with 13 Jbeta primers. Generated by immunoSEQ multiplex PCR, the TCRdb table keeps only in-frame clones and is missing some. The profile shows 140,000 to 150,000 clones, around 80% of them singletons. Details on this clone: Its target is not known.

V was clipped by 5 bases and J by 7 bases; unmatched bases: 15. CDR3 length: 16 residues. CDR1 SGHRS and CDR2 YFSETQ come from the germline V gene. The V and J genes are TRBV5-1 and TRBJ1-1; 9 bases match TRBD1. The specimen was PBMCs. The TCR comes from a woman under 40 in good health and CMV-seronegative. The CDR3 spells CASRHPPGTGLGEAFF. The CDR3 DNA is TGCGCCAGCAGACACCCGCCTGGGACAGGGTTGGGTGAAGCTTTCTTT.